The 4 T cell receptor beta chains below all came from one sample that was sequenced in a study of T cells in Graves' hyperthyroidism and ophthalmopathy. RNA transcripts served as the template for amplifying TCR beta CDR3 regions. An initial round of RT-PCR targeting the TCR CDR3 relied on the HTBI primer set. TCRdb used MiXCR to reprocess the multiplex PCR reads, holding one entry per CDR3 protein. The sample carries about 640,000 distinct CDR3 sequences, around 21% recorded once. The source material was blood. The receptors were gathered from a man aged 30-40 years with Graves' ophthalmopathy.

This clonotype was found many times. V and J are TRBV2 and TRBJ1-1, with D hard to call. Trimming pared 7 bases from V and 7 bases from J, leaving 10 bases between. Germline V gene data show CDR1 as SNHLY and CDR2 as FYNNEI. The CDR3 totals 11 residues. CDR3 sequence reads: CASNFLGEAFF. The DNA for the CDR3 is TGTGCCAGCAACTTCCTGGGTGAAGCTTTCTTT.

This chain links TRBV6-5 with TRBJ1-3, with D hard to call. This CDR3 is 17 amino acids long. Germline-derived CDR1 and CDR2 are MNHEY and SVGAGI. V was shortened by 0 bases and J by 2 bases, with 14 bases between the two germline ends. CDR3 in amino acids: CASSYSPFPGTGNTIYF. The CDR3 nucleotides read TGTGCCAGCAGTTACTCCCCGTTCCCGGGGACTGGAAACACCATATATTTT.

This clonotype came up many times. The rearrangement joins TRBV6-6 to TRBJ2-7; 9 bases agree with TRBD2. This CDR3 is 19 amino acids long. J was trimmed by 6 bases and V by 2 bases; bases with no gene match: 20. The germline V gene encodes CDR1 MNHNY and CDR2 SVGAGI (reference sequence). The CDR3 nucleotides read TGTGCCAGCAGTTACCGGGGGGCAGGGGACAAGCGGGAGGTTGTCGAGCAGTACTTC. Translating it yields CASSYRGAGDKREVVEQYF.

This clonotype was recorded a few times. The chain links TRBV19 to TRBJ1-1; 9 bases map to TRBD1. CDR1 LNHDA and CDR2 SQIVND come from the germline V gene (reference sequence). J was trimmed by 3 bases and V by 6 bases; bases with no gene match: 2. This CDR3 comprises 13 residues. CDR3 in amino acids: CASRGQGDTEAFF. The CDR3 DNA reads as TGTGCCAGTAGGGGACAGGGAGACACTGAAGCTTTCTTT.